The following is a T cell receptor (beta chain) sequence with its context. The target antigen is unknown. The sample originates from a study of CD8+CD57+ T cells in acquired aplastic anemia. At the level of the study: The average for DNA from sorted CD4+ and CD8+ cells was 3.2 ug. Findings and limits, study-wide: Researchers reported that CD8+ Simpson's diversity was not significantly different in patients versus controls. Overlapping CD8+ CDR3 repertoires of patients and controls contained some 27 shared sequences.

Germline lookup yields CDR1 SEHNR and CDR2 FQNEAQ (reference sequence). Trimming cost V 5 bases and J 5 bases, with 15 bases left between them. This CDR3 contains 14 residues. Genomic DNA templated the TCR beta VDJ and CDR3 profiling. TCRdb passed the reads through MiXCR, listing each CDR3 protein once. The data hold approximately 130,000 distinct CDR3 sequences, with about 60% observed a single time. Sequencing was done on patients that had shown CD8+CD57+ cell expansion by flow cytometry. Every patient presented with severe acquired aplastic anemia. The source material was sorted CD4+, CD8+, or CD8+CD57+ T cells (not recorded which) from PBMCs. The chain carries TRBV7-9 and TRBJ2-5; D tentatively reads TRBD1 or TRBD2 (6 bases each). This receptor was identified in a human donor with aplastic anemia. CDR3 region: CASSPEGGWETQYF. Here the CDR3 DNA reads TGTGCCAGCAGCCCAGAGGGGGGATGGGAGACCCAGTACTTC.